This T cell receptor beta chain was found in a study of cytomegalovirus exposure and HLA in healthy donors. Study-wide findings and caveats: The study reported that TCR beta sequences accurately predicted HLA-A and HLA-B alleles in most subjects. V segments that were indistinguishable, TRBV6-2 and TRBV6-3 among them, were omitted from analysis. Reportedly, fewer N-insertions than the roughly 600-donor mean appeared in an Asian-associated ancestry cluster in a later analysis.

The primer mix had 60 Vbeta and 13 Jbeta primers. The table came from immunoSEQ multiplex PCR; TCRdb's copy has only in-frame clones and leaves some out. The sample has some 250,000 clones; about 81% are singletons. This clone appeared once. Its antigen is currently unknown. Germline CDR1 SGHTA, CDR2 FQGNSA. The trim removed 5 bases at V and 2 bases at J, leaving 4 bases unmatched. The CDR3 is 14 residues long. This receptor was taken from a woman aged 40 to 49 in good health and CMV-seropositive. The rearrangement uses TRBV7-2 and TRBJ2-7; 9 nucleotides align to TRBD1. Sequences were obtained from PBMCs. This CDR3 reads CASSRGQGAYEQYF. CDR3 DNA sequence: TGTGCCAGCAGCCGGGGACAGGGAGCCTACGAGCAGTACTTC.